The rows below give T cell receptor beta chains drawn from one sample of a study of molecular identifiers for immune sequencing clone quantification. Using its own MiXCR run on the PCR reads, TCRdb lists one record per CDR3 protein. The repertoire holds more than 450,000 distinct CDR3 sequences, with about 21% as singletons. Sequencing was carried out using naive CD8+ T cells from blood, with Jurkat cell RNA spiked in. All receptors derive from a human donor in good health. Some libraries in this study had Jurkat cell RNA spiked in. Both conserved end residues are part of each CDR3. Each record gives: V gene, D gene, J gene, clone size, CDR3 protein, CDR3 DNA. D genes are given only for firm matches. Some rows have no size entry. The others give once, few or many, or a class for an expanded clone.

v_call: TRBV19; d_call: -; j_call: TRBJ2-1; clone_size: few; cdr3_aa: CASGVDGGMEQFF; cdr3_nt: TGTGCCAGCGGGGTCGATGGGGGTATGGAGCAGTTCTTC
v_call: TRBV19; d_call: -; j_call: TRBJ1-1; clone_size: -; cdr3_aa: CASSIGAVMNTEAFF; cdr3_nt: TGTGCCAGTAGTATAGGGGCAGTGATGAACACTGAAGCTTTCTTT
v_call: TRBV7-9; d_call: TRBD1; j_call: TRBJ1-1; clone_size: -; cdr3_aa: CASSLAGQGMGTEAFF; cdr3_nt: TGTGCCAGCAGCTTAGCGGGACAGGGTATGGGCACTGAAGCTTTCTTT
v_call: TRBV9; d_call: TRBD1; j_call: TRBJ1-1; clone_size: -; cdr3_aa: CASSFRDRSTEAFF; cdr3_nt: TGTGCCAGCAGCTTCCGGGACAGAAGCACTGAAGCTTTCTTT
v_call: TRBV7-9; d_call: -; j_call: TRBJ1-1; clone_size: many; cdr3_aa: CASSLAQRVEAFF; cdr3_nt: TGTGCCAGCAGCTTAGCGCAAAGGGTTGAAGCTTTCTTT
v_call: TRBV29-1; d_call: -; j_call: TRBJ2-7; clone_size: many; cdr3_aa: CSARGAQGSYEQYF; cdr3_nt: TGCAGCGCCCGGGGCGCGCAGGGTTCCTACGAGCAGTACTTC
v_call: TRBV5-6; d_call: TRBD2; j_call: TRBJ2-4; clone_size: -; cdr3_aa: CASSYGGGIGNIQYF; cdr3_nt: TGTGCCAGCAGCTACGGCGGGGGGATCGGAAACATTCAGTACTTC
v_call: TRBV5-4; d_call: -; j_call: TRBJ1-2; clone_size: many; cdr3_aa: CASSFPDINYGYTF; cdr3_nt: TGTGCCAGCAGCTTTCCAGACATTAACTATGGCTACACCTTC
v_call: TRBV27; d_call: -; j_call: TRBJ2-1; clone_size: -; cdr3_aa: CASSLLGQVNEQFF; cdr3_nt: TGTGCCAGCAGTTTATTAGGCCAGGTCAATGAGCAGTTCTTC
v_call: TRBV6-4; d_call: TRBD2; j_call: TRBJ2-1; clone_size: -; cdr3_aa: CASSDVAGGPGEQFF; cdr3_nt: TGTGCCAGCAGTGACGTGGCGGGAGGGCCAGGTGAGCAGTTCTTC
v_call: TRBV11-2; d_call: TRBD1; j_call: TRBJ2-1; clone_size: many; cdr3_aa: CASSLANWDSPYNEQFF; cdr3_nt: TGTGCCAGCAGCTTAGCGAACTGGGACAGCCCCTACAATGAGCAGTTCTTC
v_call: TRBV25-1; d_call: -; j_call: TRBJ1-5; clone_size: -; cdr3_aa: CASSDWSNQPQHF; cdr3_nt: TGTGCCAGCAGTGATTGGAGCAATCAGCCCCAGCATTTT
v_call: TRBV7-9; d_call: -; j_call: TRBJ2-3; clone_size: -; cdr3_aa: CASSYSSDTRYF; cdr3_nt: TGTGCCAGCAGCTATTCCTCAGATACGCGGTATTTT
v_call: TRBV11-2; d_call: -; j_call: TRBJ1-3; clone_size: few; cdr3_aa: CASSLSGGGDSGNTIYF; cdr3_nt: TGTGCCAGCAGCTTGAGTGGGGGGGGGGACTCTGGAAACACCATATATTTT
v_call: TRBV27; d_call: -; j_call: TRBJ1-1; clone_size: many; cdr3_aa: CASSLFAGTEAFF; cdr3_nt: TGTGCCAGCAGTTTATTTGCGGGCACTGAAGCTTTCTTT
v_call: TRBV20-1; d_call: -; j_call: TRBJ2-7; clone_size: -; cdr3_aa: CSAQEPGQTYEQYF; cdr3_nt: TGCAGTGCTCAGGAACCGGGACAAACCTACGAGCAGTACTTC
v_call: TRBV4-3; d_call: -; j_call: TRBJ2-7; clone_size: many; cdr3_aa: CASSQDWAGGSTYEQYF; cdr3_nt: TGCGCCAGCAGCCAAGATTGGGCAGGGGGGTCTACCTACGAGCAGTACTTC
v_call: TRBV29-1; d_call: TRBD1; j_call: TRBJ2-1; clone_size: -; cdr3_aa: CSGMDRGTYNEQFF; cdr3_nt: TGCAGCGGGATGGACAGGGGCACCTACAATGAGCAGTTCTTC
v_call: TRBV30; d_call: -; j_call: TRBJ2-7; clone_size: -; cdr3_aa: CAGGGRIYEQYF; cdr3_nt: TGTGCCGGGGGGGGCAGGATCTACGAGCAGTACTTC
v_call: TRBV29-1; d_call: -; j_call: TRBJ2-3; clone_size: many; cdr3_aa: CSVGGGGGTDTQYF; cdr3_nt: TGCAGCGTAGGCGGAGGCGGGGGCACAGATACGCAGTATTTT
v_call: TRBV4-1; d_call: TRBD1; j_call: TRBJ1-5; clone_size: -; cdr3_aa: CASSQLTGGNQPQHF; cdr3_nt: TGCGCCAGCAGCCAACTGACAGGGGGCAATCAGCCCCAGCATTTT
v_call: TRBV13; d_call: TRBD1; j_call: TRBJ2-3; clone_size: many; cdr3_aa: CASSPRTGTTDTQYF; cdr3_nt: TGTGCCAGCAGCCCTAGGACAGGGACCACAGATACGCAGTATTTT
v_call: TRBV2; d_call: -; j_call: TRBJ2-7; clone_size: -; cdr3_aa: CASSEAIVGSSHGQYF; cdr3_nt: TGTGCCAGCAGTGAAGCGATCGTGGGCAGTTCCCACGGGCAGTACTTC
v_call: TRBV11-2; d_call: TRBD1; j_call: TRBJ2-7; clone_size: -; cdr3_aa: CASASGGNAYEQYF; cdr3_nt: TGTGCCAGCGCTTCAGGGGGAAATGCCTACGAGCAGTACTTC
v_call: TRBV29-1; d_call: -; j_call: TRBJ1-2; clone_size: few; cdr3_aa: CSVVAREPGYHTF; cdr3_nt: TGCAGCGTTGTGGCCCGGGAGCCTGGCTATCACACCTTC
v_call: TRBV11-2; d_call: -; j_call: TRBJ1-3; clone_size: -; cdr3_aa: CASSGYRDTSSGNTIYF; cdr3_nt: TGTGCCAGCAGCGGGTACCGGGACACGAGCTCTGGAAACACCATATATTTT
v_call: TRBV2; d_call: TRBD1; j_call: TRBJ1-2; clone_size: -; cdr3_aa: CASSSSSTGYVDYGYTF; cdr3_nt: TGTGCCAGCAGCTCCTCCTCGACAGGGTACGTCGACTATGGCTACACCTTC
v_call: TRBV6-2/TRBV6-3; d_call: TRBD2; j_call: TRBJ2-7; clone_size: -; cdr3_aa: CASSYSLGGSSYEQYF; cdr3_nt: TGTGCCAGCAGTTACTCGCTGGGCGGGAGCTCCTACGAGCAGTACTTC
v_call: TRBV7-3; d_call: -; j_call: TRBJ2-3; clone_size: -; cdr3_aa: CASSPGPLGTDTQYF; cdr3_nt: TGTGCCAGCAGCCCAGGACCCCTAGGCACAGATACGCAGTATTTT
v_call: TRBV27; d_call: TRBD1; j_call: TRBJ2-7; clone_size: few; cdr3_aa: CASGQGDIYEQYF; cdr3_nt: TGTGCCAGCGGTCAGGGGGACATCTACGAGCAGTACTTC
v_call: TRBV30; d_call: TRBD1; j_call: TRBJ1-1; clone_size: many; cdr3_aa: CAWSWTGQGMTEAFF; cdr3_nt: TGTGCCTGGAGCTGGACGGGACAGGGGATGACTGAAGCTTTCTTT
v_call: TRBV7-9; d_call: TRBD1; j_call: TRBJ1-1; clone_size: -; cdr3_aa: CASSPDRDASEAFF; cdr3_nt: TGTGCCAGCAGCCCTGACAGGGATGCTTCGGAAGCTTTCTTT
v_call: TRBV7-9; d_call: -; j_call: TRBJ2-7; clone_size: -; cdr3_aa: CASSQKDRSLSPGETSSYEQYF; cdr3_nt: TGTGCCAGCAGCCAAAAAGATCGGTCACTCTCCCCCGGAGAGACTAGCTCCTACGAGCAGTACTTC
v_call: TRBV19; d_call: -; j_call: TRBJ2-2; clone_size: -; cdr3_aa: CASSLSWDSTLTGELFF; cdr3_nt: TGTGCCAGTAGTCTCTCGTGGGACTCCACACTCACCGGGGAGCTGTTTTTT
v_call: TRBV28; d_call: TRBD1; j_call: TRBJ2-4; clone_size: many; cdr3_aa: CASSPRDRGQYF; cdr3_nt: TGTGCCAGCAGTCCCCGGGACAGGGGTCAGTACTTC
v_call: TRBV4-3; d_call: -; j_call: TRBJ2-7; clone_size: many; cdr3_aa: CASSQVSEPTYEQYF; cdr3_nt: TGCGCCAGCAGCCAAGTATCGGAACCGACCTACGAGCAGTACTTC
v_call: TRBV27; d_call: -; j_call: TRBJ1-1; clone_size: -; cdr3_aa: CASSPHGGPGTEAFF; cdr3_nt: TGTGCCAGCAGTCCTCACGGAGGGCCGGGGACTGAAGCTTTCTTT
v_call: TRBV28; d_call: -; j_call: TRBJ1-1; clone_size: few; cdr3_aa: CASSFHFDIPNTEAFF; cdr3_nt: TGTGCCAGCAGTTTTCACTTCGACATACCGAACACTGAAGCTTTCTTT
v_call: TRBV11-2; d_call: -; j_call: TRBJ2-7; clone_size: few; cdr3_aa: CASSSGARHEQYF; cdr3_nt: TGTGCCAGCAGCTCCGGGGCGAGGCACGAGCAGTACTTC
v_call: TRBV4-1; d_call: -; j_call: TRBJ2-2; clone_size: many; cdr3_aa: CASSLRGGDVTGELFF; cdr3_nt: TGCGCCAGCAGCCTCCGGGGTGGGGATGTCACCGGGGAGCTGTTTTTT
v_call: TRBV4-1; d_call: -; j_call: TRBJ2-1; clone_size: few; cdr3_aa: CASSQDGLGSGEQFF; cdr3_nt: TGCGCCAGCAGCCAAGATGGGTTAGGAAGCGGTGAGCAGTTCTTC
v_call: TRBV9; d_call: -; j_call: TRBJ2-7; clone_size: many; cdr3_aa: CASSVMSGDYEQYF; cdr3_nt: TGTGCCAGCAGCGTGATGTCCGGAGACTACGAGCAGTACTTC
v_call: TRBV4-2; d_call: TRBD1; j_call: TRBJ2-7; clone_size: few; cdr3_aa: CASSQGWDRGYEQYF; cdr3_nt: TGTGCCAGCAGCCAAGGATGGGACAGGGGCTACGAGCAGTACTTC
v_call: TRBV20-1; d_call: TRBD2; j_call: TRBJ2-7; clone_size: -; cdr3_aa: CSARETSGSFYEQYF; cdr3_nt: TGCAGTGCTAGGGAGACTAGCGGGAGTTTCTACGAGCAGTACTTC
v_call: TRBV7-2; d_call: TRBD2; j_call: TRBJ2-2; clone_size: many; cdr3_aa: CASSSYLLAGGPGTGELFF; cdr3_nt: TGTGCCAGCAGCTCGTATTTACTAGCGGGGGGGCCGGGGACCGGGGAGCTGTTTTTT